This T cell receptor beta chain was obtained from a study of technical replicates of blood from a handful of donors. Germline assignment: CDR1 SNHLY and CDR2 FYNNEI. With V trimmed by 6 bases and J by 2 bases, 8 bases remained unmatched. The CDR3 has 15 residues. Sequenced by immunoSEQ multiplex PCR; TCRdb stores in-frame clones only, minus some. In the table there are roughly 73,000 clones, approximately 93% of which are singletons. The sample taken for sequencing was T cells isolated from PBMCs. This chain joins TRBV2 and TRBJ2-3, with 7 positions matching TRBD2. The TCR sequence derives from a human donor in good health. The CDR3 here is CASRGTIPYTDTQYF. The DNA for the CDR3 is TGTGCCAGCAGGGGGACTATTCCCTACACAGATACGCAGTATTTT.